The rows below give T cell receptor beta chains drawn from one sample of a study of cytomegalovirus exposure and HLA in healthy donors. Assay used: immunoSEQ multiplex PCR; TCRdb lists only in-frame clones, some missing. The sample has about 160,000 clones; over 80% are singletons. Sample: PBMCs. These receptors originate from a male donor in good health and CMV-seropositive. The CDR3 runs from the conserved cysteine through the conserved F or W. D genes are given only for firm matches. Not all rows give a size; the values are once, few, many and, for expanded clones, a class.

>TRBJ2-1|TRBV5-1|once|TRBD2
TGCGCCAGCAGCGGGGGACTAGCGGGACAGGATGAGCAGTTCTTC
CASSGGLAGQDEQFF
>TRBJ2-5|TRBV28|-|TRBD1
TGTGCCAGCAGTTTGAATATGAGACAGGGGAAAGAGACCCAGTACTTC
CASSLNMRQGKETQYF
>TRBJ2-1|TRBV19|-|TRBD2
TGTGCCAGTAGGGGACTAGCGGGAGGGAGAAGTAGCAATGAGCAGTTCTTC
CASRGLAGGRSSNEQFF
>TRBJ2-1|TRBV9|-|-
TGTGCCAGCAGCGTCCCCCCCGTCGGGGTCCGAGATGAGCAGTTCTTC
CASSVPPVGVRDEQFF
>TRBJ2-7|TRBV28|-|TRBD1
TGTGCCAGCAGTTTGGGACAGACCTACGAGCAGTACTTC
CASSLGQTYEQYF
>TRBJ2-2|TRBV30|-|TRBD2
TGTGCCTGGAGTGTGGTGTTACTAGCGGGAGGGAGGAACACCGGGGAGCTGTTTTTT
CAWSVVLLAGGRNTGELFF
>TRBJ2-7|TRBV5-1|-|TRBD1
TGCGCCAGCAGCCCGGACCTCAGACGGGACAGATCGGCACTAGAGCAGTACTTC
CASSPDLRRDRSALEQYF
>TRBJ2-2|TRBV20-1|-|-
TGCAGTGCGCGGGAACACGGGGAGCTGTTTTTT
CSAREHGELFF
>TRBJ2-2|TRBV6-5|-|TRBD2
TGTGCCAGCAGTTCGAGACTGGGAGGGGAAACCGGGGAGCTGTTTTTT
CASSSRLGGETGELFF
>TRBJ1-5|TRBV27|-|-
TGTGCCAGCAGTTCGACCACAGGTCAGCCCCAGCATTTT
CASSSTTGQPQHF
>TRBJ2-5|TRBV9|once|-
TGTGCCAGCAGCGTAAAACAGGGCTTTTTAGAGACCCAGTACTTC
CASSVKQGFLETQYF
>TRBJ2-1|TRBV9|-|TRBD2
TGTGCCAGCAGCGTAGTAGCGGGAGGACCCCTGTCCTACAATGAGCAGTTCTTC
CASSVVAGGPLSYNEQFF
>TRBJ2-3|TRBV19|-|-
TGTGCCAGTAGTAAGTCTAGCCTGAGCACAGATACGCAGTATTTT
CASSKSSLSTDTQYF
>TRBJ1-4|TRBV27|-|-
TGTGCCAGCAGCCGGGAAGTCGCAACTAATGAAAAACTGTTTTTT
CASSREVATNEKLFF
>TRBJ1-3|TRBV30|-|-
TGTGCCTGGAGTTCAGGTTACGGAAACACCATATATTTT
CAWSSGYGNTIYF
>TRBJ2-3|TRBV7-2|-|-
TGTGCCAGCAGCTTATATGAGGTCAACACAGATACGCAGTATTTT
CASSLYEVNTDTQYF
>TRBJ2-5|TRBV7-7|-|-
TGTGCTAGCAGAGGGGCGGCTGCGACGGAGACCCAGTACTTC
CASRGAAATETQYF
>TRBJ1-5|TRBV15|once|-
TGTGCCACCAGCAACAGGGCAAATCAGCCCCAGCATTTT
CATSNRANQPQHF
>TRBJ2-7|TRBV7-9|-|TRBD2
TGTTCCAGCAGCACCTGGACTAGCGGGGAGTACGAGCAGTACTTC
CSSSTWTSGEYEQYF
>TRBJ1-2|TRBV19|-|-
TGTGCCAGTAGTGACCAGGGGCTAACTAACTATGGCTACACCTTC
CASSDQGLTNYGYTF
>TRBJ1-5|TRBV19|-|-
TGTGCCAGTAGTCAGAATCAGCCCCAGCATTTT
CASSQNQPQHF
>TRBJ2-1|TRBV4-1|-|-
TGCGCCAGCAGCCAAGACCGGGGGGCCTCAGGCAATGAGCAGTTCTTC
CASSQDRGASGNEQFF
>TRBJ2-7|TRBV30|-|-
TGTGCCTGGAGTGCCTTGACAGGTACATGGGAGCAGTACTTC
CAWSALTGTWEQYF
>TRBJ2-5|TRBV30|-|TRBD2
TGTGCCTGGAGGGGGGGACTAGCGGGAGGGCAGACCCAGTACTTC
CAWRGGLAGGQTQYF
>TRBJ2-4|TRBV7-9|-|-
TGTGCCAGCGGGCCCCTGGGGGGAGAGTCCAAAAACATTCAGTACTTC
CASGPLGGESKNIQYF
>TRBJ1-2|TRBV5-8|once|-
TGTGCCAGCAGGCAGGACATTTTCTACACCTTC
CASRQDIFYTF
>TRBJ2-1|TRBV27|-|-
TGTGCCAGCAGTTTCTCTAGCGCGAGCTCCTACAATGAGCAGTTCTTC
CASSFSSASSYNEQFF
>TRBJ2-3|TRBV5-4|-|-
TGTGCCAGCGCACGTCGGGGAGACACAGATACGCAGTATTTT
CASARRGDTDTQYF
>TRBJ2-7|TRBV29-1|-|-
TGCAGCGTCCAAAGGGGATCCTACGAGCAGTACTTC
CSVQRGSYEQYF
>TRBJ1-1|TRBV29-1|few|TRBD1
TGCAGCGCTACGACAGGGGGGAACACTGAAGCTTTCTTT
CSATTGGNTEAFF
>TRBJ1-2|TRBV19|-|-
TGTGCCAGTAGTATACAGGGCGGCGGCTATGGCTACACCTTC
CASSIQGGGYGYTF
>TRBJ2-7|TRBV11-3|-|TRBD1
TGTGCCAGCAGCTCTCCGGGACAGGGTACCTACGAGCAGTACTTC
CASSSPGQGTYEQYF
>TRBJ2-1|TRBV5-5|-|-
TGTGCCAGCAGCTTGGCTCCGGGACTGGAAGGACCCTACAATGAGCAGTTCTTC
CASSLAPGLEGPYNEQFF
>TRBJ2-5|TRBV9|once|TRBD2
TGTGCCAGCAGCGTAGGTCTAGCGGCCCTCCAAGAGACCCAGTACTTC
CASSVGLAALQETQYF
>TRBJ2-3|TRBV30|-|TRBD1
TGTGCCTGGAGCACAGGGGTTCCAGATACGCAGTATTTT
CAWSTGVPDTQYF
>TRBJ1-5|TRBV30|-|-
TGTGCCTGGAGCTACGTTAGCAATCAGCCCCAGCATTTT
CAWSYVSNQPQHF
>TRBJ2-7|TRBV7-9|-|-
TGTGCCAGCAGCTTACGCGGGGCCTACGAGCAGTACTTC
CASSLRGAYEQYF
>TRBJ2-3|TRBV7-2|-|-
TGTGCCAGCAGCTTAGATGGGAGTGTGGGGTTGACGCAGTATTTT
CASSLDGSVGLTQYF
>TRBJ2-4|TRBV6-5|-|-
TGTGCCAGCACCCCACCGGGGGACGATAGGAACATTCAGTACTTC
CASTPPGDDRNIQYF
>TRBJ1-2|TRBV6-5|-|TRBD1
TGTGCCAGCAGTTACGTGACAGGGTTCTATGGCTACACCTTC
CASSYVTGFYGYTF
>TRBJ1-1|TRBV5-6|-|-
TGTGCCAGCAGCCCCATAGGGAGGGACAACACTGAAGCTTTCTTT
CASSPIGRDNTEAFF
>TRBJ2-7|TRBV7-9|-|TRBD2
TGTGCCAGCAGCTCCCCGCCAGCGGGAGGGCCCTACGGGCAGTACTTC
CASSSPPAGGPYGQYF
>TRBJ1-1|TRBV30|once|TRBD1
TGTGCCTGGAGCGCAGACAGGGGCGAAGCTTTCTTT
CAWSADRGEAFF
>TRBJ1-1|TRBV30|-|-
TGTGCCTGGAGCAGGGAGGCAACTGAAGCTTTCTTT
CAWSREATEAFF
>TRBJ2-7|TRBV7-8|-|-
TGTGCCAGCAGCTTAGCGGTAACCTACGAGCAGTACTTC
CASSLAVTYEQYF
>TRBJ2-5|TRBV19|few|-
TGTGCCAGTAGTATCGGGGGAGCCCTCCAAGAGACCCAGTACTTC
CASSIGGALQETQYF
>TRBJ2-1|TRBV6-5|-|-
TGTGCCAGCAGTTACTCGGGGGGGGCCAACAATGAGCAGTTCTTC
CASSYSGGANNEQFF
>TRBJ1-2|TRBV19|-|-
TGTGCCAGTAATGGTCAGGGGAACTATGGCTACACCTTC
CASNGQGNYGYTF
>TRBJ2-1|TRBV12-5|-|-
TGTGCTAGTGGAAATGATGCGAAAGATGAGCAGTTCTTC
CASGNDAKDEQFF
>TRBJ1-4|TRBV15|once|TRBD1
TGTGCCACCAGCAGAGGCCCCCCCTCACAGGGGACTAATGAAAAACTGTTTTTT
CATSRGPPSQGTNEKLFF
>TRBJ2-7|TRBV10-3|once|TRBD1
TGTGCCATCAGTGAGTTCGGACAGGGGCTCAACGAGCAGTACTTC
CAISEFGQGLNEQYF
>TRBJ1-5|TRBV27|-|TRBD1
TGTGCCAGCAGTTTTTCTCGGACAGGGGGTCAGCCCCAGCATTTT
CASSFSRTGGQPQHF
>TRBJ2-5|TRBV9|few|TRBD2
TGTGCCAGCAGCGTGGGACTAGCGGGAGTAGAGACCCAGTACTTC
CASSVGLAGVETQYF
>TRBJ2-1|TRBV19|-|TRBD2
TGTGCCAGTAGTCTAGCGGGAGGGGATGAGCAGTTCTTC
CASSLAGGDEQFF
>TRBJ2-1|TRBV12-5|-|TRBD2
TGTGCTTCGGGGGGTGCATCTTCCTACAATGAGCAGTTCTTC
CASGGASSYNEQFF
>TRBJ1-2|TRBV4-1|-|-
TGCGCCAGCAGCCAATCTATCCGGGACATGTCCAACTATGGCTACACCTTC
CASSQSIRDMSNYGYTF